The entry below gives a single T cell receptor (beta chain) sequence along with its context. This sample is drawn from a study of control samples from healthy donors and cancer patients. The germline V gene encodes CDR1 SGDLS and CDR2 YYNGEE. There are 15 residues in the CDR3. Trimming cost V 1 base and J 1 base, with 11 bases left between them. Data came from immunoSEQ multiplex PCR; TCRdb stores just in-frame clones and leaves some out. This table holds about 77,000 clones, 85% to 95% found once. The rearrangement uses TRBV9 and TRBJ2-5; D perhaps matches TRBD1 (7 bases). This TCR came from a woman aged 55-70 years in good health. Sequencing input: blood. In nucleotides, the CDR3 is TGTGCCAGCAGCGTAACGGGGGACAGCCAAGAGACCCAGTACTTC. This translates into CASSVTGDSQETQYF.